This entry features one T cell receptor (beta chain) sequence. No antigen is known for it. Base-call qualities are not available, and no considerably larger clone is one nucleotide away. The data originate from a study of CD8 T cells in Susac syndrome (dated by TCRdb to about 2019). Some background on the complete study: Whether CD8+ T cell activation and differentiation in Susac syndrome was antigen driven was tested using repertoire sequencing. General study outcomes and caveats: The TCR sequencing and HLA analysis was acknowledged to have included a relatively small number of individuals.

RNA was extracted with the RNeasy kit and about 0.5 to 1 ug was reverse transcribed using random hexamers. The immunoSEQ multiplex PCR assay, covering 54 Vbeta and 13 Jbeta segments, was used to amplify TCR beta CDR3 regions. To correct PCR amplification bias, a synthetic template baseline was used for both primer optimization and computational correction. The source study handled its data this way. Reads were annotated to V, D and J genes according to IMGT and were analyzed with immunoSEQ Analyzer, with only productive sequences retained. Clonality was computed as one minus Shannon entropy normalized by log2 of the number of productive unique sequences. For each patient and control, public and private clones were evaluated within the 100 most prevalent clones. A clone was defined as Susac-specific if it was absent from the healthy and MS cohorts, from around 960 published viral clones and from other ImmuneACCESS disease sequences. TCRdb reworked the public reads: Q25 trimming with fastp, MiXCR clone assembly, productive beta chains retained. Entries that share a CDR3 protein sequence are merged under the most common genes and DNA. V and J calls and clone size were set by TCRdb, not the authors. Counted in this sample were about 130,000 distinct CDR3 sequences; 90% to 95% of them appeared once. The ten largest clones take up around 0.12% of the sample.

The CDR3 starts with the cysteine, ends with the phenylalanine, and has 16 residues. The entry retains the CDR3 DNA only, 48 bases that are in frame from base 1. CDR1 and CDR2 were assigned from the germline V gene (reference sequence) as SGHNT and YYREEE. V is reduced by 1 base and J by 2 bases, leaving a spacing of 16 bases between them. Peripheral blood CD8+ and CD4+ T cells from healthy donors, Susac syndrome patients and multiple sclerosis patients were profiled using high-throughput TCR beta sequencing. The healthy donors served as controls matched for age and sex. Bulk CD8+ and CD4+ T cells were purified by magnetic negative isolation, whereas CD8+ TEMRA cells were enriched by FACS. Blood was drawn into EDTA tubes, processed within 24 hours, and PBMCs were isolated by density gradient centrifugation. PBMCs intended for TCR sequencing were frozen in liquid nitrogen and were later thawed in a 37 degrees C water bath. The sorted or isolated CD4+, CD8+ and CD8+ TEMRA cells had a purity of 90% or higher.

The sequence derives from a human donor in good health. The sequence joins TRBV5-4 to TRBJ2-7; no confident D gene assignment can be made. Sequencing was carried out using CD4+ T cells from PBMCs. CDR3 sequence: CASSLPPPAGAYEQYF. The base sequence is TGTGCCAGCAGCTTGCCCCCCCCAGCTGGGGCCTACGAGCAGTACTTC.